Each of the 5 T cell receptor beta chains below was sequenced from the same sample in a study of T-cell memory formation after mild COVID-19. TCRdb redid the calling of the 5' RACE reads with MiXCR, one entry per CDR3 protein. The sample carries hundreds of thousands of distinct CDR3 sequences, around 30% recorded once. Sequenced material: PBMCs or a T cell subset sorted from them (not recorded which). The receptors shown here come from an adult woman who had mild COVID-19 (a few samples of this study predate the infection). Cell type and time point are not known.

The chain is built from TRBV4-2 and TRBJ1-3; a possible D gene is TRBD1 (6 bases). This CDR3 contains 18 residues. V lost 3 bases to trimming and J lost 2 bases, with 20 bases between them. From germline, CDR1 is LGHNA and CDR2 YNFKEQ. The CDR3 nucleotides read TGTGCCAGCAGCCAGGCCCGGGACATTCGGCGCCCTGGAAACACCATATATTTT. Its translation is CASSQARDIRRPGNTIYF.

DNA for the CDR3: TGCAGCGCAGGACAGGTCCGGGCGGGCACTGAAGCTTTCTTT. Translation: CSAGQVRAGTEAFF. The V call is TRBV29-1, the J call TRBJ1-1; 7 positions agree with TRBD1. The CDR3 totals 14 residues. The V segment lost 7 bases and the J segment 4 bases; nucleotides outside the gene matches: 12. Germline V gene sequence: CDR1 SQVTM, CDR2 ANQGSEA.

In its sample, this clonotype was seen a few times. The genes are TRBV5-1 and TRBJ1-6; 7 bases match TRBD1. Per the germline V gene, CDR1 is SGHRS and CDR2 is YFSETQ. Germline trimming cut 5 bases from V and 4 bases from J; bases unmatched to any gene: 6. The CDR3 sequence is 15 residues long. CDR3 bases: TGCGCCAGCAGGGTTACGGGACAGTATAATTCACCCCTCCACTTT. It encodes CASRVTGQYNSPLHF.

A single count supports this clonotype. The chain links TRBV20-1 to TRBJ1-1; 7 bases agree with TRBD1. Germline V gives CDR1 DFQATT, CDR2 SNEGSKA (reference sequence). CDR3 length: 13 amino acids. Unmatched junction bases numbered 5, after V lost 6 bases and J lost 1 base. CDR3: CSARGQANTEAFF. The CDR3 bases are TGCAGTGCCCGCGGACAGGCGAACACTGAAGCTTTCTTT.

This clonotype was observed a few times. The DNA for the CDR3 is TGTGCCAGCAGTTACAGCGGACAGGGTATCGGGATCCGGGACAATGAGCAGTTCTTC. It encodes CASSYSGQGIGIRDNEQFF. This sequence joins TRBV6-2 or TRBV6-3 and TRBJ2-1, with 8 bases identical to TRBD1. The CDR3 extends over 19 amino acids. The germline V gene has CDR1 MNHEY and CDR2 SVGEGT. V gave up 2 bases and J gave up 5 bases; unmatched junction bases: 17.